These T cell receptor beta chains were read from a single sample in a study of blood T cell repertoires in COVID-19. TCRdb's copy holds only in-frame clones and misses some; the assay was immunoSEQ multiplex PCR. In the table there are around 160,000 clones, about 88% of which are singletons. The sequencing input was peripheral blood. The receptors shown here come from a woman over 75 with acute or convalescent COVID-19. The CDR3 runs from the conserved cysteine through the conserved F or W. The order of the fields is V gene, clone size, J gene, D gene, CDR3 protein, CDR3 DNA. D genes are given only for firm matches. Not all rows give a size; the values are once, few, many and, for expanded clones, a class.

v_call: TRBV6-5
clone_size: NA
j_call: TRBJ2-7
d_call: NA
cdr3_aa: CASSRGATYEQYF
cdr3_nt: TGTGCCAGCAGTCGTGGGGCTACCTACGAGCAGTACTTC

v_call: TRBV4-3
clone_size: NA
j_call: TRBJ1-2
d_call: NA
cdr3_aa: CASSQDLRRQTHNYGYTF
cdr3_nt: TGCGCCAGCAGCCAGGATTTACGTAGACAGACCCATAACTATGGCTACACCTTC

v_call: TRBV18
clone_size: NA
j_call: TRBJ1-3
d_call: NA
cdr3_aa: CASSPSQRVYGNTIYF
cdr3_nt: TGTGCCAGCTCACCATCCCAACGGGTATATGGAAACACCATATATTTT

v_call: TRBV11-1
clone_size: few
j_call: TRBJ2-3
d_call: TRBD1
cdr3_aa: CASSSRQGGTDTQYF
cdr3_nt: TGTGCCAGCAGCTCCCGACAGGGCGGCACAGATACGCAGTATTTT

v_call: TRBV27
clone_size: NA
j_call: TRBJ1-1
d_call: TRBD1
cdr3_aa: CASSFDRVNTEAFF
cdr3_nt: TGTGCCAGCAGTTTCGACAGGGTCAACACTGAAGCTTTCTTT

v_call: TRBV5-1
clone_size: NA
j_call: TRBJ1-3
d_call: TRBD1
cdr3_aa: CASSPLGQSSGNTIYF
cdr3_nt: TGCGCCAGCAGCCCGTTGGGACAGAGCTCTGGAAACACCATATATTTT

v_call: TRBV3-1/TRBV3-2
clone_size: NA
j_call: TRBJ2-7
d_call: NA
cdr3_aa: CASTPRHYEQYF
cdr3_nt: TGTGCCAGCACCCCCCGACACTACGAGCAGTACTTC

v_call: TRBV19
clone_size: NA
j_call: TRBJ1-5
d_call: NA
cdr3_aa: CASSTQQRGYSNQPQHF
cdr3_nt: TGTGCCAGTAGTACCCAGCAAAGGGGGTATAGCAATCAGCCCCAGCATTTT

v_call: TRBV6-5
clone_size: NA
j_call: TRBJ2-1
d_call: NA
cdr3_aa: CASRGVGSSYNEQFF
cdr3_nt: TGTGCCAGTAGGGGTGTTGGTAGCTCCTACAATGAGCAGTTCTTC

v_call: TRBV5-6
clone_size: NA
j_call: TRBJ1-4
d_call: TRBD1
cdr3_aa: CASSFDRGPHNEKLFF
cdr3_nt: TGTGCCAGCAGCTTCGACAGGGGGCCGCATAATGAAAAACTGTTTTTT

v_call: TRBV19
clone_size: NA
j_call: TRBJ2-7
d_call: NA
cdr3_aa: CASTPPDSYEQYF
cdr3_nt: TGTGCCAGTACCCCCCCGGACAGCTACGAGCAGTACTTC

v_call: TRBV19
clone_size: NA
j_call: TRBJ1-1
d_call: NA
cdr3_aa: CASGPGVGTEAFF
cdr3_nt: TGTGCCTCGGGGCCAGGGGTTGGCACTGAAGCTTTCTTT

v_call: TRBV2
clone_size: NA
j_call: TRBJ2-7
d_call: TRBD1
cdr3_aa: CASSGDRGYEQYF
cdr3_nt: TGTGCCAGCAGCGGGGACAGGGGGTACGAGCAGTACTTC

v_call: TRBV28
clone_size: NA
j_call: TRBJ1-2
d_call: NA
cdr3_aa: CASSLQYGYTF
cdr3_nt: TGTGCCAGCAGTTTACAATATGGCTACACCTTC

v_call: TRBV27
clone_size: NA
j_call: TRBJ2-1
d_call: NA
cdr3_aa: CASTFIASSYNEQFF
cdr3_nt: TGTGCCAGCACTTTTATCGCTAGCTCCTACAATGAGCAGTTCTTC

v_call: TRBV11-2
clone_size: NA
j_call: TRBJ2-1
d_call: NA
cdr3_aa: CASSLGEREEQFF
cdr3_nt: TGTGCCAGCAGCTTAGGTGAAAGGGAGGAGCAGTTCTTC

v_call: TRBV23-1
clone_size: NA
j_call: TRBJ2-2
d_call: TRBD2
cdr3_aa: CASSQHGLAGDFNTGELFF
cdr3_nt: TGCGCCAGCAGTCAACATGGACTAGCGGGAGATTTTAACACCGGGGAGCTGTTTTTT

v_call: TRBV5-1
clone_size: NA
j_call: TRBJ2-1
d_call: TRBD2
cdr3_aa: CASSFGLGGRSYNEQFF
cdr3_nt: TGCGCCAGCAGCTTTGGTTTAGGCGGGAGGTCGTACAATGAGCAGTTCTTC

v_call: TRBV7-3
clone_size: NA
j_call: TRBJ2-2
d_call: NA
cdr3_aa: CASSLTRDTANTGELFF
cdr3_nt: TGTGCCAGCAGCTTAACACGGGACACCGCGAACACCGGGGAGCTGTTTTTT

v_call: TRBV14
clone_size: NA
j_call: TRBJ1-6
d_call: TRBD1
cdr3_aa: CASSPRQGWESPLHF
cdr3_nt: TGTGCCAGCAGCCCCAGACAGGGATGGGAGTCACCCCTCCACTTT

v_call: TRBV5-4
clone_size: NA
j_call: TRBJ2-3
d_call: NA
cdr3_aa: CASSFSPGDTQYF
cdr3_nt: TGTGCCAGCAGCTTTTCCCCGGGGGATACGCAGTATTTT

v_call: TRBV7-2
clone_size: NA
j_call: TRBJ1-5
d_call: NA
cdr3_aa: CASSWGGLSNQPQHF
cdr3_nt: TGTGCCAGCAGCTGGGGGGGGCTTAGCAATCAGCCCCAGCATTTT

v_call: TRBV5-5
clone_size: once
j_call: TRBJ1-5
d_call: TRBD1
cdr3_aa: CASSLELTGALNQPQHF
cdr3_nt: TGTGCCAGCAGCTTGGAACTGACAGGGGCCCTCAATCAGCCCCAGCATTTT

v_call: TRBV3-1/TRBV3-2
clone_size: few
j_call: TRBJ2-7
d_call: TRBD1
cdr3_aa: CASSQLQAGQGSYEQYF
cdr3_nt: TGTGCCAGCAGCCAACTCCAAGCCGGACAGGGGTCGTACGAGCAGTACTTC

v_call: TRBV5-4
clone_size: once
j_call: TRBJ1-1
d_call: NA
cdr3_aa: CASSLVGADEAFF
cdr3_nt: TGTGCCAGCAGCTTGGTAGGGGCGGATGAAGCTTTCTTT

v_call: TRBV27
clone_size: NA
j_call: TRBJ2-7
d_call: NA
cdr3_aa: CASSAMAGASYEQYF
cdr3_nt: TGTGCCAGCAGTGCCATGGCAGGGGCCTCCTACGAGCAGTACTTC

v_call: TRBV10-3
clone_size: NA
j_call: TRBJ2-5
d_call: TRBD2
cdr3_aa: CAISPRGLAGAGYQETQYF
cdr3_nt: TGTGCCATCAGTCCCCGAGGACTAGCGGGGGCTGGGTACCAAGAGACCCAGTACTTC

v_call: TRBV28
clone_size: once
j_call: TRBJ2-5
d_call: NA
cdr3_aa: CASSLTRETQYF
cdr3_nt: TGTGCCAGCAGTTTAACGCGGGAGACCCAGTACTTC

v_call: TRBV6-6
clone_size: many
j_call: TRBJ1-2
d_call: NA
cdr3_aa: CASSWGDPGYTF
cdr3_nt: TGTGCCAGCAGCTGGGGCGATCCTGGCTACACCTTC

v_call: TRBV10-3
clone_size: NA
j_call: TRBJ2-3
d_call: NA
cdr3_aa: CAIRGQAGGGDTQYF
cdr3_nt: TGTGCCATCAGGGGACAGGCAGGGGGGGGAGATACGCAGTATTTT

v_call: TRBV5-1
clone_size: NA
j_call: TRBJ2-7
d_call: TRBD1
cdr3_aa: CASSRGQGTYEQYF
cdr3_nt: TGCGCCAGCAGCCGAGGACAGGGAACCTACGAGCAGTACTTC

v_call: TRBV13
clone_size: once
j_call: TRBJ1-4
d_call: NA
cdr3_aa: CASSFGGFKKINEKLFF
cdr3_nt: TGTGCCAGCAGCTTCGGAGGGTTCAAGAAAATTAATGAAAAACTGTTTTTT

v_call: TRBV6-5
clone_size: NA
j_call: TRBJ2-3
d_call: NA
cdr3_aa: CATQGSTDTQYF
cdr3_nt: TGTGCCACCCAGGGAAGCACAGATACGCAGTATTTT

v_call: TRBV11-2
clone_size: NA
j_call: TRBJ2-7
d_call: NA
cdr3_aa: CASTLISPSYEQYF
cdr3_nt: TGTGCCAGCACCTTAATTAGCCCTTCCTACGAGCAGTACTTC

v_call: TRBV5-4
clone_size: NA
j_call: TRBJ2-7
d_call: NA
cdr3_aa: CASSFGGGSYEQYF
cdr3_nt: TGTGCCAGCAGCTTTGGAGGAGGCTCCTACGAGCAGTACTTC

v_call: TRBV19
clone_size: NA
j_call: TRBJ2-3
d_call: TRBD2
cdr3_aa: CATMGSSGGRTRTDTQYF
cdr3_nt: TGTGCCACCATGGGGTCCAGCGGGGGAAGGACTCGCACAGATACGCAGTATTTT

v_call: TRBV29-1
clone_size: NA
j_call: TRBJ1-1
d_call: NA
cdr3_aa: CSVADRPGTEAFF
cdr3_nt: TGCAGCGTTGCTGACCGGCCGGGCACTGAAGCTTTCTTT

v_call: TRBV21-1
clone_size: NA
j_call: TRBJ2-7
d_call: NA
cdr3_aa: CASSKGLAGNYEQYF
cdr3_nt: TGTGCCAGCAGCAAAGGTCTAGCGGGGAACTACGAGCAGTACTTC

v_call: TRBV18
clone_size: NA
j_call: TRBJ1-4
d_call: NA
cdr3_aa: CASSDSLGNEKLFF
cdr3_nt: TGTGCCAGCTCCGACAGTTTGGGTAATGAAAAACTGTTTTTT

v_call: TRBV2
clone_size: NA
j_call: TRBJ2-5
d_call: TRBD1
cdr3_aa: CASSEATGGTQYF
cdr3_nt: TGTGCCAGCAGTGAAGCAACAGGGGGGACCCAGTACTTC

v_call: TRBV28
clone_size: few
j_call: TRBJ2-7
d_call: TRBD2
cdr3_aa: CATSSGSSYEQYF
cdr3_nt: TGTGCCACCTCTAGCGGGAGCTCCTACGAGCAGTACTTC

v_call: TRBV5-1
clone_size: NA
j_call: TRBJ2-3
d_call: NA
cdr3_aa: CASSFNSIYGTDTQYF
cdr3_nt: TGCGCCAGCAGCTTTAATAGCATATACGGCACAGATACGCAGTATTTT

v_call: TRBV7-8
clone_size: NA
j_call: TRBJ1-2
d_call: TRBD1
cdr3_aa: CASSFNRDRVAYGYTF
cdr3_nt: TGTGCCAGCAGCTTCAACCGGGACAGGGTGGCCTATGGCTACACCTTC

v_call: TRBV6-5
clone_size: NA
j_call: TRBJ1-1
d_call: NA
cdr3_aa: CASSYSMAQTEAFF
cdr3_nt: TGTGCCAGCAGTTACTCGATGGCCCAAACTGAAGCTTTCTTT

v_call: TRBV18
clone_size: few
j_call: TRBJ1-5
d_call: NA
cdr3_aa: CASSPQEAQPQHF
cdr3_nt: TGTGCCAGCTCACCTCAGGAAGCTCAGCCCCAGCATTTT

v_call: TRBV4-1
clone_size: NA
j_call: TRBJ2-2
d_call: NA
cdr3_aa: CASSPFTTGIGELFF
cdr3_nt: TGCGCCAGCAGTCCATTTACTACAGGGATCGGGGAGCTGTTTTTT

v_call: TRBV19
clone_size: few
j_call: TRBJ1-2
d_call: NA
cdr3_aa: CASYGRSTDVYGYTF
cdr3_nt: TGTGCCAGCTATGGGAGGTCTACGGACGTCTATGGCTACACCTTC